This record looks at one T cell receptor (beta chain) sequence and its context. The sample is drawn from a study of control samples from healthy donors and cancer patients. Measured with immunoSEQ multiplex PCR; TCRdb has only the in-frame clones, and not every one. The table has 55,000 to 75,000 clones, around 87% seen once. This CDR3 comprises 13 residues. V lost 2 bases to trimming and J lost 2 bases, with 9 bases between them. CDR1 is GTSNPN and CDR2 is SVGIG in the germline V gene (reference sequence). The rearrangement uses TRBV30 and TRBJ2-5; no reliable D call. The sequencing sample was made of PBMCs. The sequence was obtained from a woman aged 50 to 60 with head and neck cancer. The CDR3 loop is CAWSPGSQETQYF. DNA of the CDR3: TGTGCCTGGAGTCCCGGGTCACAAGAGACCCAGTACTTC.